The sample holds one count of the clone carrying this T cell receptor beta chain. The data were taken from a study of blood T cell repertoires in COVID-19. Study details: Acute and convalescent COVID-19 samples came from the United States, Italy and Spain. PBMCs, B-cell-depleted T cells, or T cells were the source of the cDNA or gDNA that made up the material.

Germline assignment: CDR1 LNHNV and CDR2 YYDKDF (reference sequence). The CDR3 has 16 residues. The junction had 4 bases not matched to a gene; V was cut back by 1 base and J by 3 bases. Original processing methods: Estimated nucleated cell counts came from reference gene primer amplification. Measured with immunoSEQ multiplex PCR; TCRdb has only the in-frame clones, and not every one. Clone size and the V and J calls come from that table; the DNA yielded D and trimming. Of about 260,000 clones in the sample, approximately 87% were seen once. This rearrangement joins TRBV15 to TRBJ2-2; 8 bases map to TRBD1. The sample taken for sequencing was peripheral blood. The clonotype was recovered from a man between 60 and 70 years old who had recovered from COVID-19. The CDR3 DNA reads as TGTGCCACCAGCAGAGTAACAGGGGGAGACACCGGGGAGCTGTTTTTT. Translating it yields CATSRVTGGDTGELFF.